The 30 T cell receptor beta chains below all came from one sample that was sequenced in a study of T cells expressing NK-cell markers. For each CDR3 protein, TCRdb gives one entry from its re-call of the 5' RACE reads, without DNA. This sample carries over 150,000 distinct CDR3 sequences, with about 19% going to the ten biggest clones. Sample: blood T cells: a sorted CD56 or NKG2C T cell subset, CD4+ or CD8+ T cells, or bulk PBMC T cells (not recorded which). All receptors derive from a man aged 18 to 69 in good health.

The rearrangement links TRBV19 to TRBJ2-5; TCRdb selects TRBD1, and the lack of DNA leaves this call unchecked. CDR3 length: 16 residues. Germline V gives CDR1 LNHDA, CDR2 SQIVND (reference sequence). The CDR3 loop is CASSIGPGTGVETQYF.

This chain connects TRBV3-1 to TRBJ2-1; as DNA is missing, the TRBD2 call by TCRdb cannot be tested. CDR1 LGHDT and CDR2 YNNKEL come from the germline V gene (reference sequence). This CDR3 has 15 amino acids. The CDR3 sequence is CASSQGSGGPYEQFF.

The rearrangement joins TRBV6-5 to TRBJ1-1; the TCRdb call, TRBD1, lacks DNA for checking. This CDR3 is built from 18 residues. CDR1 is MNHEY, CDR2 SVGAGI, per germline. CDR3 sequence reads: CASSYKYQGPATNTEAFF.

The chain recombines TRBV13 with TRBJ1-6; the D call from TCRdb, TRBD1, cannot be confirmed without DNA. The CDR3 length is 16 residues. Germline CDR1 reads PRHDT; CDR2 reads FYEKMQ (reference sequence). This CDR3 reads CASRGQGGRYNSPLHF. The full variable domain, rest sourced from reference TRBV13 and TRBJ1-6, is AAGVIQSPRHLIKEKRETATLKCYPIPRHDTVYWYQQGPGQDPQFLISFYEKMQSDKGSIPDRFSAQQFSDYHSELNMSSLELGDSALYFCASRGQGGRYNSPLHFGNGTRLTVT.

The rearrangement joins TRBV12-3 or TRBV12-4 to TRBJ1-2. This CDR3 region has 11 residues. The CDR3 sequence is CASSLRDGYTF.

This chain links TRBV7-2 with TRBJ2-1; without DNA, the TCRdb call of TRBD1 cannot be checked. Looked up from germline, CDR1 is SGHTA and CDR2 is FQGNSA. The CDR3 loop spans 14 amino acids. CDR3 in amino acids: CASSLSFAGNEQFF.

The CDR3 is CASTSQGALNEQFF. The chain combines TRBV12-3 or TRBV12-4 with TRBJ2-1; TCRdb designates TRBD1, a call that cannot be tested without DNA. The CDR3 is made up of 14 amino acids.

V and J are TRBV6-2 or TRBV6-3 and TRBJ2-3; TCRdb gives TRBD1 as the D gene, but with no DNA this cannot be confirmed. Germline-derived CDR1 and CDR2 are MNHEY and SVGEGT. CDR3 length: 13 residues. The CDR3 loop is CASSGGLTDTQYF.

The gene calls are TRBV20-1 and TRBJ2-7; TCRdb's assignment of TRBD1 cannot be checked, as there is no DNA. The germline gives CDR1 DFQATT, CDR2 SNEGSKA (reference sequence). This CDR3 is built from 18 residues. This chain's CDR3 is CSATPVSGTGGFPYEQYF.

The chain has TRBV28 and TRBJ2-7; the TRBD2 assignment by TCRdb is unverifiable without DNA. Germline loops: CDR1 MDHEN, CDR2 SYDVKM. The CDR3 sequence is 14 residues long. CDR3 sequence reads: CASSFLGLVGEQYF.

This rearrangement joins TRBV6-1 to TRBJ1-2. CDR3 length equals 14 residues. Germline lookup yields CDR1 MNHNS and CDR2 SASEGT. CDR3 residues: CASRLRSHVYGYTF.

The rearrangement uses TRBV7-9 and TRBJ1-6; TCRdb selects TRBD1, and the lack of DNA leaves this call unchecked. The germline V gene has CDR1 SEHNR and CDR2 FQNEAQ (reference sequence). The CDR3 consists of 14 residues. Here the CDR3 reads CASSAGAVNSPLHF.

The chain recombines TRBV5-1 with TRBJ2-7; TCRdb returns TRBD2, unconfirmable since there is no DNA. This CDR3 region has 15 residues. CDR1 is SGHRS and CDR2 is YFSETQ in the germline V gene. This chain's CDR3 is CASSGGLAAAYEQYF.

The chain combines TRBV20-1 with TRBJ2-5; TCRdb lists TRBD1, though no DNA is available to test this call. Germline V gene lookup returns CDR1 DFQATT and CDR2 SNEGSKA (reference sequence). The CDR3 is 14 residues long. CDR3 loop: CSARRYRDGETQYF.

The gene calls are TRBV12-3 or TRBV12-4 and TRBJ1-1. The CDR3 loop spans 14 amino acids. The CDR3 loop is CASSYGGGNTEAFF.

The rearrangement uses TRBV12-3 or TRBV12-4 and TRBJ1-2; TCRdb names TRBD1, which stays unverified in the absence of DNA. This CDR3 has 15 residues. The CDR3 region is CASSSSGGRSYGYTF.

J is TRBJ2-5 and V is TRBV18; TCRdb returns TRBD2, unconfirmable since there is no DNA. Per germline, CDR1 KGHSH and CDR2 LQKENI. This CDR3 region has 15 residues. CDR3 sequence: CASSPGPSSAETQYF.

The rearrangement links TRBV4-2 to TRBJ2-1. The CDR3 length is 13 residues. Germline-derived CDR1 and CDR2 are LGHNA and YNFKEQ. The CDR3 is CASSQEIGHEQFF.

CDR3 residues: CASSLFAGPIIQETQYF. The V gene is TRBV28, the J gene TRBJ2-5; TCRdb gives TRBD2 as the D gene, but with no DNA this cannot be confirmed. Germline-derived CDR1 and CDR2 are MDHEN and SYDVKM. This CDR3 is 17 amino acids long.

The chain links TRBV20-1 to TRBJ1-1. The CDR3 runs 16 residues. CDR1 is DFQATT and CDR2 is SNEGSKA in the germline V gene (reference sequence). Here the CDR3 reads CSARSPDGELYTEAFF.

This chain links TRBV6-5 with TRBJ2-7; the D call of TRBD1 rests on TCRdb alone, since no DNA is present to check it. The CDR3 contains 15 residues. Germline lookup yields CDR1 MNHEY and CDR2 SVGAGI. Here the CDR3 reads CASSYSPGHNYEQYF.

The rearrangement uses TRBV7-6 and TRBJ2-3; the D gene TCRdb calls, TRBD2, cannot be checked with no DNA. The CDR3 extends over 16 amino acids. Germline assignment: CDR1 SGHVS and CDR2 FNYEAQ. CDR3 protein: CASSSALAGGRNTQYF. The whole variable domain, remainder taken from reference TRBV7-6 and TRBJ2-3, is GAGVSQSPRYKVTKRGQDVALRCDPISGHVSLYWYRQALGQGPEFLTYFNYEAQQDKSGLPNDRFSAERPEGSISTLTIQRTEQRDSAMYRCASSSALAGGRNTQYFGPGTRLTVL.

The rearrangement joins TRBV6-5 to TRBJ2-7. This CDR3 is 14 amino acids long. From germline, CDR1 is MNHEY and CDR2 SVGAGI. This CDR3 reads CASSYERESYEQYF.

This CDR3 is CSARVFRGTSEDTQYF. The chain employs TRBV20-1 and TRBJ2-3; the D call from TCRdb, TRBD1, cannot be confirmed without DNA. The germline CDR1 and CDR2 sequences are DFQATT and SNEGSKA (reference sequence). The CDR3 runs 16 residues.

The J gene is TRBJ2-2, the V gene TRBV2; TCRdb returns TRBD1, unconfirmable since there is no DNA. The CDR3 covers 13 residues. The germline V gene encodes CDR1 SNHLY and CDR2 FYNNEI. The CDR3 protein is CASSEGGGTKLFF.

This chain connects TRBV6-1 to TRBJ1-1; the D gene TCRdb calls, TRBD1, cannot be checked with no DNA. This CDR3 has 15 amino acids. Germline CDR1 reads MNHNS; CDR2 reads SASEGT. The chain's CDR3 is CASSGDVRLNTEAFF.

The chain links TRBV4-1 to TRBJ2-1; TCRdb designates TRBD2, a call that cannot be tested without DNA. The CDR3 totals 16 residues. Germline assignment: CDR1 MGHRA and CDR2 YSYEKL. The CDR3 sequence: CASSSSGGSGYNEQFF.

J is TRBJ2-7 and V is TRBV12-3 or TRBV12-4; the TCRdb D gene call, TRBD1, has no DNA to confirm it. The CDR3 runs to 14 residues. CDR3 loop: CASSPRTASYEQYF.

This chain joins TRBV20-1 and TRBJ1-1; the TRBD1 assignment by TCRdb is unverifiable without DNA. The CDR3 consists of 11 residues. CDR1 is DFQATT, CDR2 SNEGSKA, per germline (reference sequence). The CDR3 loop reads CSASREPEAFF.

The J gene is TRBJ2-1, the V gene TRBV20-1; absent DNA, TCRdb's TRBD2 call cannot be checked. This CDR3 spans 19 amino acids. CDR1 and CDR2 (germline): DFQATT, SNEGSKA (reference sequence). CDR3 in amino acids: CSAHHSERGGPGGEVEQFF.